The sequence of this TCR beta chain was determined in a study of cytomegalovirus exposure and HLA in healthy donors. Study as a whole: Of all 400 or so donors who were genotyped, roughly 81% belonged to the Caucasian-associated ancestry cluster. Study-wide results and limits: The majority of TCR sequences were rare, yet some public TCRs appeared in many donors. The HLA-A and HLA-B alleles of most subjects were reportedly predicted accurately from TCR beta sequences.

Worth noting for this clone: The antigen is unknown.

V lost 4 bases and J lost 7, with 13 bases in between. Germline V lookup: CDR1 SGHVS, CDR2 FQNEAQ. The CDR3 sequence is 14 residues long. The primer mix had 60 Vbeta and 13 Jbeta primers. Sequencing used immunoSEQ multiplex PCR; TCRdb keeps in-frame clones, though not all of them. The specimen's table records under 70,000 clones. The sample consisted of PBMCs. This TCR was recovered from a woman between 18 and 30 years old in good health and CMV-seronegative. The V call is TRBV7-8, the J call TRBJ2-2; TRBD2 is a possible D gene (6 bases). CDR3 nucleotides: TGTGCCAGCAGCTCCCCCGGGACTTACGGGGAGCTGTTTTTT. Amino acid sequence: CASSSPGTYGELFF.